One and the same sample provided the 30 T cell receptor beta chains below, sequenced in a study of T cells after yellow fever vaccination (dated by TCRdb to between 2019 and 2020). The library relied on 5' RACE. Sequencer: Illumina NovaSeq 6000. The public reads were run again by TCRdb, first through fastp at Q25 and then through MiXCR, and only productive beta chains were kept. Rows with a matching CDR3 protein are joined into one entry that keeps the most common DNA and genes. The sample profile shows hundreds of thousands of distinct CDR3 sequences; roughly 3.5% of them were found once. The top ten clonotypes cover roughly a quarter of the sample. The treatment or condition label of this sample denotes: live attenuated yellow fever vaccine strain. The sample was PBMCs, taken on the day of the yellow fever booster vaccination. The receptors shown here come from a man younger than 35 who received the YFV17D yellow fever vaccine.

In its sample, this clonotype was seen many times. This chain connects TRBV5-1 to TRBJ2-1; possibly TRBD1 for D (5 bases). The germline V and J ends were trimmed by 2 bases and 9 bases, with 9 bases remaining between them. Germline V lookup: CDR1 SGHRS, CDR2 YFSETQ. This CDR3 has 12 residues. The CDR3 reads CASSLGHIEQFF. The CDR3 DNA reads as TGCGCCAGCAGCTTAGGACACATTGAGCAGTTCTTC.

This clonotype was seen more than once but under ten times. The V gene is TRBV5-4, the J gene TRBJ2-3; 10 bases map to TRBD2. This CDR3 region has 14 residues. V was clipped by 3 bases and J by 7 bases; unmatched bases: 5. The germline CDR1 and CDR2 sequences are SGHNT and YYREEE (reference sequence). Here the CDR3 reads CASSSQRGGHTQYF. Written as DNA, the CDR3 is TGTGCCAGCAGCTCTCAGCGGGGGGGACATACGCAGTATTTT.

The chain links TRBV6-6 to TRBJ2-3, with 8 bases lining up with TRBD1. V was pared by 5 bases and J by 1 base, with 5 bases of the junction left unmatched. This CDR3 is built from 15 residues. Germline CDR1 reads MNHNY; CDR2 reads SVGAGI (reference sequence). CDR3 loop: CASSPRGQRTDTQYF. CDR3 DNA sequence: TGTGCCAGCAGTCCCAGGGGGCAGCGCACAGATACGCAGTATTTT.

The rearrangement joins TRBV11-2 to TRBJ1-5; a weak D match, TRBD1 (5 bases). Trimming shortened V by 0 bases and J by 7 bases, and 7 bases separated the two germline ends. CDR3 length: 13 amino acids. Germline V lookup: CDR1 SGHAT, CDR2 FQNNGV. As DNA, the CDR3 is TGTGCCAGCAGCTTAGATACAGGACAGCCCCAGCATTTT. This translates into CASSLDTGQPQHF.

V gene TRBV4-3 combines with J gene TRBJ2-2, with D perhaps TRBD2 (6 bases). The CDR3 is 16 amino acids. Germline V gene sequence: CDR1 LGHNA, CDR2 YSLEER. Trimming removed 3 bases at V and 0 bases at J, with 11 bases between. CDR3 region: CASSQRGRANTGELFF. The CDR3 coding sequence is TGCGCCAGCAGCCAGCGGGGAAGGGCGAACACCGGGGAGCTGTTTTTT.

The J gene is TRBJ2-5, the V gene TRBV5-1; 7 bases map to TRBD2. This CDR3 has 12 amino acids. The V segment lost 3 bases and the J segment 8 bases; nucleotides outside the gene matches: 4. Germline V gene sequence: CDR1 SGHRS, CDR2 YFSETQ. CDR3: CASSWGGDTQYF. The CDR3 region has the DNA TGCGCCAGCAGCTGGGGGGGAGACACCCAGTACTTC. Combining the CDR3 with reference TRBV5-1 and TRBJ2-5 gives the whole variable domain KAGVTQTPRYLIKTRGQQVTLSCSPISGHRSVSWYQQTPGQGLQFLFEYFSETQRNKGNFPGRFSGRQFSNSRSEMNVSTLELGDSALYLCASSWGGDTQYFGPGTRLLVL.

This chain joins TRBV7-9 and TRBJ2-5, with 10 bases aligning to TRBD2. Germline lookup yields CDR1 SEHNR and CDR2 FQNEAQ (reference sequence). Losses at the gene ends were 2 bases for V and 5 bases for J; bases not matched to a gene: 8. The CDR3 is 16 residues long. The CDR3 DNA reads TGTGCCAGCAGCTTATATTTCGGGACTAGCGCTGAGACCCAGTACTTC. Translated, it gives CASSLYFGTSAETQYF.

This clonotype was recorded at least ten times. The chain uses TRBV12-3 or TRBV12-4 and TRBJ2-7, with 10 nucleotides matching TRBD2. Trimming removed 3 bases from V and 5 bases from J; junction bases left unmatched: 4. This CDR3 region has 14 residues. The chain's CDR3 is CASSFPGTSDEQYF. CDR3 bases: TGTGCCAGCAGTTTCCCAGGGACTAGCGACGAGCAGTACTTC.

Here the CDR3 reads CASSWGLADFYNEQFF. CDR3 coding DNA: TGCGCCAGCAGTTGGGGACTAGCGGATTTCTACAATGAGCAGTTCTTC. The chain carries TRBV5-1 and TRBJ2-1; 11 positions match TRBD2. CDR1 is SGHRS, CDR2 YFSETQ, per germline. V gave up 5 bases and J gave up 3 bases; unmatched junction bases: 7. The CDR3 consists of 16 residues.

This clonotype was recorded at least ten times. The CDR3 bases are TGTGCCAGCAGTCCTCAGACAGGGGGGGAAGCTTTCTTT. Protein: CASSPQTGGEAFF. The rearrangement joins TRBV12-3 or TRBV12-4 to TRBJ1-1; 9 nucleotides align to TRBD1. This CDR3 has 13 residues. Trimming removed 5 bases from V and 8 bases from J; junction bases left unmatched: 6.

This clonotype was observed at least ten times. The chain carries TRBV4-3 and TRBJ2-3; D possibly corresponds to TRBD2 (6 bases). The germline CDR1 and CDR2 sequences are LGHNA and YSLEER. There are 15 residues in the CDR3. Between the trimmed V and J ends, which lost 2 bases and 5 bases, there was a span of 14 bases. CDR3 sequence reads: CASSQLIGGVDTQYF. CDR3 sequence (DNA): TGCGCCAGCAGCCAACTCATAGGAGGGGTAGATACGCAGTATTTT.

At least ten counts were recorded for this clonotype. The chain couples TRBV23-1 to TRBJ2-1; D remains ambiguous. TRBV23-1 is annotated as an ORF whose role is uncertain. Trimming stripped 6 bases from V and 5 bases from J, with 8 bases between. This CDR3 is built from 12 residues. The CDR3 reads CASSTPNNEQFF. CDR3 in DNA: TGCGCCAGCAGCACCCCTAACAATGAGCAGTTCTTC.

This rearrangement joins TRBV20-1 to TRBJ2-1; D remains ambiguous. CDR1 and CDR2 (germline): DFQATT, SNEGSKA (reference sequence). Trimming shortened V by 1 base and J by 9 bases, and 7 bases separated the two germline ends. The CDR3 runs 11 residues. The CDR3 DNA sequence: TGCAGTGCTAGAGGTCACGGTGAGCAGTTCTTC. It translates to CSARGHGEQFF.

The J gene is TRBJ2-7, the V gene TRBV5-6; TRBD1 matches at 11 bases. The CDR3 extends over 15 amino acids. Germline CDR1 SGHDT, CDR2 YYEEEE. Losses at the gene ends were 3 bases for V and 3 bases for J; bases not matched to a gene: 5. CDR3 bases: TGTGCCAGCAGCTGGGGGACAGGGGGGAGCTACGAGCAGTACTTC. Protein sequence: CASSWGTGGSYEQYF. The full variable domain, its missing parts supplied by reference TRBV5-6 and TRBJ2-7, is DAGVTQSPTHLIKTRGQQVTLRCSPKSGHDTVSWYQQALGQGPQFIFQYYEEEERQRGNFPDRFSGHQFPNYSSELNVNALLLGDSALYLCASSWGTGGSYEQYFGPGTRLTVT.

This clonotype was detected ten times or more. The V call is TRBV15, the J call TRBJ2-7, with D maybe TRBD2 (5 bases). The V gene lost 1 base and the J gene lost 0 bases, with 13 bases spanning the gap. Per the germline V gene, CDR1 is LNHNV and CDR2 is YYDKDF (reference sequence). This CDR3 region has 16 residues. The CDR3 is CATSRGRGETSYEQYF. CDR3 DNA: TGTGCCACCAGCAGAGGCCGGGGAGAAACCTCCTACGAGCAGTACTTC.

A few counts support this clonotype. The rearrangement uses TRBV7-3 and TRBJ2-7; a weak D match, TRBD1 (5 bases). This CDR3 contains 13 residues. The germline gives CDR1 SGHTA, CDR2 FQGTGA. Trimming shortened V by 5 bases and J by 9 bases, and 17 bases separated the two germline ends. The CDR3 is CASSRLQVVRQYF. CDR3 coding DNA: TGTGCCAGCAGCCGATTACAGGTCGTGCGGCAGTACTTC.

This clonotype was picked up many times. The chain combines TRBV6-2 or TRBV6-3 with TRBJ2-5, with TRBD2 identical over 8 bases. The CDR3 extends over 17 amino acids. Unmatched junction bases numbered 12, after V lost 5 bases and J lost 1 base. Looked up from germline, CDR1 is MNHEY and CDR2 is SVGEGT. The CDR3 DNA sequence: TGTGCCAGCAGTGAGCGCCCCTGTCGGGGGGGCCAAGAGACCCAGTACTTC. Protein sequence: CASSERPCRGGQETQYF.

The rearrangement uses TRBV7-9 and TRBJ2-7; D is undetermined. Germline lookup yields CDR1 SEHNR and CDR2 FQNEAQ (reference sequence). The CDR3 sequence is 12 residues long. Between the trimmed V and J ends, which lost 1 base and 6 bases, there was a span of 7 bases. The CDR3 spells CASSLGDREQYV. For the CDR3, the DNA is TGTGCCAGCAGCTTAGGGGATCGCGAGCAGTACGTC.

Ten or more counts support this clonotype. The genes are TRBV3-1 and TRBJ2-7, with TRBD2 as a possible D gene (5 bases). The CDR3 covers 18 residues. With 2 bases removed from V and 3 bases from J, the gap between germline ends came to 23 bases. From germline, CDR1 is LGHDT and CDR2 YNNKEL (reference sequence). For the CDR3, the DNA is TGTGCCAGCAGCCAAACTCGGACTCGGTCTAGATCTAGCTACGAGCAGTACTTC. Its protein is CASSQTRTRSRSSYEQYF.

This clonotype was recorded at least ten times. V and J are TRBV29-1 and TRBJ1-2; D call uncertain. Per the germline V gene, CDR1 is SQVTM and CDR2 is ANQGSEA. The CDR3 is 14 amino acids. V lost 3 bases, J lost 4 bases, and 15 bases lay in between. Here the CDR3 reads CSVEPAGSGYGYTF. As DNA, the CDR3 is TGCAGCGTTGAGCCTGCAGGCAGTGGCTATGGCTACACCTTC. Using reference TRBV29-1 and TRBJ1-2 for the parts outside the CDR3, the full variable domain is SAVISQKPSRDICQRGTSLTIQCQVDSQVTMMFWYRQQPGQSLTLIATANQGSEATYESGFVIDKFPISRPNLTFSTLTVSNMSPEDSSIYLCSVEPAGSGYGYTFGSGTRLTVV.

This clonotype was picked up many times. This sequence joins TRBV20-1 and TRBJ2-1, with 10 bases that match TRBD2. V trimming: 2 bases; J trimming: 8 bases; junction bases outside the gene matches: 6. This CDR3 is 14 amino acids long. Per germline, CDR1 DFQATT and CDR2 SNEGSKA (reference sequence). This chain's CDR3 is CSARTSGGADEQFF. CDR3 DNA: TGCAGTGCTAGAACCAGCGGGGGGGCGGATGAGCAGTTCTTC.

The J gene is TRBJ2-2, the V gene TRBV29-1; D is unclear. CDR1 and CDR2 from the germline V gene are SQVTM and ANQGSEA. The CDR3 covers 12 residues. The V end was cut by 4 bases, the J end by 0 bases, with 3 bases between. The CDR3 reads CSVAANTGELFF. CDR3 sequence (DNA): TGCAGCGTTGCTGCGAACACCGGGGAGCTGTTTTTT.

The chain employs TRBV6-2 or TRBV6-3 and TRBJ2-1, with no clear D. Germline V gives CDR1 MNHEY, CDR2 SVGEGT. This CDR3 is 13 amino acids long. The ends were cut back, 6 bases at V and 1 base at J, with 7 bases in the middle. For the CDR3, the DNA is TGTGCCAGCAGCCGAATGTCCTACAATGAGCAGTTCTTC. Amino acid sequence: CASSRMSYNEQFF.

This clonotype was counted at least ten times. CDR3 sequence reads: CASSVGTGYGQPQHF. The CDR3 coding sequence is TGCGCCAGCAGCGTCGGAACAGGGTATGGACAGCCCCAGCATTTT. The chain links TRBV5-1 to TRBJ1-5, with TRBD1 as a possible D gene (6 bases). The CDR3 is made up of 15 amino acids. Germline V lookup: CDR1 SGHRS, CDR2 YFSETQ. V lost 4 bases, J lost 7 bases, and 18 bases lay in between.

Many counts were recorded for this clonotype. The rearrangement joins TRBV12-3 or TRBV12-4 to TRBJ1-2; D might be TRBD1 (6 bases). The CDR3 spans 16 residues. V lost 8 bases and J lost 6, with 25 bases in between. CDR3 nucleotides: TGTGCCAGCCGAGAGGGCAGGGGACGACGGCGGCATGGCTACACCTTC. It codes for CASREGRGRRRHGYTF.

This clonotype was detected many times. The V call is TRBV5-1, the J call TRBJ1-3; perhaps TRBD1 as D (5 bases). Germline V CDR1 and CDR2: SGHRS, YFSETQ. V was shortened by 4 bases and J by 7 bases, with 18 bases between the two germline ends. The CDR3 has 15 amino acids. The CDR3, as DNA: TGCGCCAGCAGCCGCCGGGGGATACCCGGCAACACCATATATTTT. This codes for CASSRRGIPGNTIYF.

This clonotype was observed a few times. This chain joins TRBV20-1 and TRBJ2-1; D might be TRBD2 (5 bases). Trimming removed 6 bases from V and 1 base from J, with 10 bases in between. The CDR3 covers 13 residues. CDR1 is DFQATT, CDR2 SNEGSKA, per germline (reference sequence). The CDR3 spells CSADLASYNEQFF. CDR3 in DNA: TGCAGTGCCGATCTAGCTTCCTACAATGAGCAGTTCTTC.

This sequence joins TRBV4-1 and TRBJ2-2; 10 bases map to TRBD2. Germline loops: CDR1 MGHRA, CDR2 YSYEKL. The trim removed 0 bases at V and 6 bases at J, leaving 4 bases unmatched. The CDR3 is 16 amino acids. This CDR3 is CASSQEERGGPGELFF. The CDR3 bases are TGCGCCAGCAGCCAAGAAGAGCGGGGGGGCCCCGGGGAGCTGTTTTTT.

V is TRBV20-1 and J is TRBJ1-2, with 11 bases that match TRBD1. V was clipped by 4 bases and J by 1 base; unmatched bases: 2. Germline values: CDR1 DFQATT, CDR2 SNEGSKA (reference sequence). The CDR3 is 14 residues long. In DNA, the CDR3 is TGCAGTGCTACCGGGACAGGGGGTAACTATGGCTACACCTTC. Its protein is CSATGTGGNYGYTF.

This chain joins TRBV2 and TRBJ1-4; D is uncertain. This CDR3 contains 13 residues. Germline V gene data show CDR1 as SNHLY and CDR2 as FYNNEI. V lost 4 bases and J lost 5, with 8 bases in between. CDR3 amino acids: CASSGTENEKLFF. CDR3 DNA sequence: TGTGCCAGCAGTGGGACTGAGAATGAAAAACTGTTTTTT.